Shown below are 17 T cell receptor delta chains from a single sample sequenced in a study of Vδ1+ human thymocytes. Overall study results and limits: Highly polyclonal TRG and TRD repertoires with Gaussian CDR3 length distributions appeared in thymus.

The antigens for these receptors are not known. Extracted RNA was reverse transcribed into cDNA. The CDR3 regions were amplified by multiplex PCR from V-gene primers to a constant-region primer. TCRdb repeated clone calling on the multiplex PCR reads with CATT. This table holds about 27,000 delta-chain clones, 29% found once. The sample comprised Vdelta1+ gamma-delta thymocytes from the thymus. As for subset: FACS-sorted CD3+ TCRalphabeta- TCRVdelta1+ TCRVdelta2- thymocytes. Every receptor here comes from a boy under two years old who had congenital heart surgery.

The chain combines TRDV1 with TRDJ1; 11 bases map to TRDD3. Per the germline V gene, CDR1 is TSWWSYY and CDR2 is QGS. Trimming took 2 bases from V and 10 from J; bases not matched to a gene: 18. This CDR3 spans 18 amino acids. The CDR3 reads CALGEIPQKVLGDKRLIF. For the CDR3, the DNA is TGTGCTCTTGGGGAAATACCGCAAAAGGTACTGGGGGATAAGAGACTCATCTTT.

The rearrangement links TRDV1 to TRDJ1, with 9 bases aligning to TRDD3. CDR1 and CDR2 from the germline V gene are TSWWSYY and QGS. This CDR3 is 19 amino acids long. V lost 1 base and J lost 3; bases outside the gene matches: 15. DNA of the CDR3: TGTGCTCTTGGGGAACCCACTTTTGGGCTGGGGGATTCGGCCGATAAACTCATCTTT. It encodes CALGEPTFGLGDSADKLIF.

The J gene is TRDJ1, the V gene TRDV1; tentative D call: TRDD2 (8 bases). The germline CDR1 and CDR2 sequences are TSWWSYY and QGS. V was clipped by 0 bases and J by 2 bases, with 31 bases between them. The CDR3 has 22 residues. In DNA form, the CDR3 reads TGTGCTCTTGGGGAACTGAAAACTTCCTACCTCACTGGGGATCGGCGGACCGATAAACTCATCTTT. Translating gives CALGELKTSYLTGDRRTDKLIF.

This clone counts as medium-sized. The chain carries TRDV1 and TRDJ1; no clear D. This CDR3 comprises 16 residues. The germline gives CDR1 TSWWSYY, CDR2 QGS. Trimming removed 3 bases at V and 2 bases at J, with 16 bases between. The CDR3 coding sequence is TGTGCTCTTGGGGACGAACTTCGGGCGACAACCGATAAACTCATCTTT. It encodes CALGDELRATTDKLIF.

The chain combines TRDV1 with TRDJ1, with 10 bases that match TRDD3. Germline CDR1 is TSWWSYY and CDR2 is QGS. With 4 bases clipped from V and 8 bases from J, the junction kept 22 bases outside the gene matches. CDR3 size: 19 residues. CDR3 bases: TGTGCTCTTGGGGCTCCGACTCCTATGGGGTACTGGGGGATCCTCAAACTCATCTTT. This sequence encodes CALGAPTPMGYWGILKLIF.

The sample holds many counts of this clone. This rearrangement joins TRDV1 to TRDJ1; the match to TRDD2 covers 7 bases. V gave up 4 bases and J gave up 5 bases; unmatched junction bases: 7. The germline CDR1 and CDR2 sequences are TSWWSYY and QGS. CDR3 size: 14 residues. The CDR3 is CALGAPSSLDKLIF. The CDR3 DNA is TGTGCTCTTGGGGCACCTTCCTCGCTTGATAAACTCATCTTT.

This clone was seen a handful of times. The chain employs TRDV1 and TRDJ1; 8 nucleotides line up with TRDD3. Germline values: CDR1 TSWWSYY, CDR2 QGS. With 1 base clipped from V and 11 bases from J, the junction kept 12 bases outside the gene matches. CDR3 length: 15 residues. The CDR3 DNA reads TGTGCTCTTGGGGAACACGGAAATACTGGGGGTGGTCTCATCTTT. Translated: CALGEHGNTGGGLIF.

The chain is built from TRDV1 and TRDJ1; 9 bases fit TRDD2. From germline, CDR1 is TSWWSYY and CDR2 QGS. J gave up 2 bases and V 3 bases, and 16 bases lay outside the gene matches. This CDR3 comprises 19 residues. The CDR3 DNA sequence: TGTGCTCTTGGGGAGAGGGGGCCTTCCTACCCCCAAGCGACCGATAAACTCATCTTT. Translated, it gives CALGERGPSYPQATDKLIF.

This clone is judged medium-sized. The V and J genes are TRDV1 and TRDJ1, with 8 bases lining up with TRDD3. Germline V gene lookup returns CDR1 TSWWSYY and CDR2 QGS. Trimming cost V 1 base and J 2 bases; bases outside gene matches: 15. CDR3 length: 19 residues. This chain's CDR3 is CALGEPDYVVGDRTDKLIF. DNA of the CDR3: TGTGCTCTTGGGGAACCTGACTACGTGGTGGGGGATCGGACCGATAAACTCATCTTT.

This clone was detected a few times. The chain is built from TRDV1 and TRDJ1; the D call may be TRDD2 or TRDD3 (9 bases each). This CDR3 is built from 24 residues. Trimming pared 2 bases from V and 0 bases from J, leaving 37 bases between. Germline V gene sequence: CDR1 TSWWSYY, CDR2 QGS. Here the CDR3 DNA reads TGTGCTCTTGGGGAAGCCAGGGTCCCCTTCCTACTGGGGGACACCAAAAGGTACACCGATAAACTCATCTTT. It encodes CALGEARVPFLLGDTKRYTDKLIF.

To note about this clone: Its ends do not fully match the called genes, so a read error is possible. The chain uses TRDV1 and TRDJ1, with D perhaps matching TRDD2 (7 bases). The CDR3 has 18 residues. Per the germline V gene, CDR1 is TSWWSYY and CDR2 is QGS. The DNA for the CDR3 is TGTGCTCTTGGGCAACTAGGGTTCCTACGGGGGACAACGCAGGGACTCATCTTT. Residues: CALGQLGFLRGTTQGLIF.

As concerns this clone: Other DNA variants within this sample encode the same CDR3. The V and J genes are TRDV1 and TRDJ1; 7 bases are a match to TRDD2. The J segment lost 3 bases and the V segment lost 3 bases, leaving 16 bases of the junction unmatched. The CDR3 loop spans 18 amino acids. The germline V gene has CDR1 TSWWSYY and CDR2 QGS. DNA for the CDR3: TGTGCTCTTGGGGAGCCGTTCCTACAGGAAAGAATTGCCGATAAACTCATCTTT. It codes for CALGEPFLQERIADKLIF.

This chain joins TRDV1 and TRDJ1; TRDD3 aligns across 11 bases. CDR1 is TSWWSYY and CDR2 is QGS in the germline V gene. CDR3 length equals 22 residues. Unmatched junction bases numbered 22, after V lost 0 bases and J lost 4 bases. The chain's CDR3 is CALGELGGLRWNWGISIDKLIF. The CDR3 coding sequence is TGTGCTCTTGGGGAACTGGGGGGCCTACGTTGGAACTGGGGGATATCGATCGATAAACTCATCTTT.

This clone was observed a few times. This sample includes further DNA sequences coding for the same CDR3. This chain connects TRDV1 to TRDJ1; tentative D call: TRDD3 (5 bases). Per germline, CDR1 TSWWSYY and CDR2 QGS. V was trimmed by 4 bases and J by 7 bases, leaving 22 bases between them. CDR3 length equals 16 residues. CDR3 residues: CALGAHLSGALCKLIF. The CDR3 nucleotides read TGTGCTCTTGGGGCACACCTTTCGGGGGCCCTCTGTAAACTCATCTTT.

This clone was detected a few times. The rearrangement links TRDV1 to TRDJ1; 10 positions match TRDD3. The CDR3 spans 17 residues. The V segment lost 1 base and the J segment 8 bases; nucleotides outside the gene matches: 13. Per the germline V gene, CDR1 is TSWWSYY and CDR2 is QGS. The CDR3, as DNA: TGTGCTCTTGGGGAACCACAGAGGCTGGGGGATATCCTAAAACTCATCTTT. This sequence encodes CALGEPQRLGDILKLIF.

A few counts support this clone. This may arise from a read error, as a much more abundant clone is one base away. This chain joins TRDV1 and TRDJ1; no reliable D call. CDR1 TSWWSYY and CDR2 QGS come from the germline V gene. V was trimmed by 4 bases and J by 3 bases, leaving 18 bases between them. CDR3 size: 16 residues. The CDR3 region is CALGGLRIVHADKLIF. The CDR3 DNA reads as TGTGCTCTTGGGGGACTGAGGATCGTCCATGCCGATAAACTCATCTTT.

About this clone: Its ends do not fully match the called genes, so a read error is possible. The chain uses TRDV1 and TRDJ1; TRDD3 matches at 12 bases. The germline V gene encodes CDR1 TSWWSYY and CDR2 QGS. This CDR3 spans 23 amino acids. CDR3 in amino acids: CALGPYRTTGGYWKPLYTDKPIF. The CDR3 DNA reads as TGTGCTCTTGGCCCATATCGTACTACTGGGGGATACTGGAAACCCCTGTACACCGATAAACCCATCTTT.